This passage covers 21 T cell receptor beta chains from one sample sequenced in a study of cytomegalovirus exposure and HLA in healthy donors. It was with 60 Vbeta and 13 Jbeta primers that the PCR ran. Measured with immunoSEQ multiplex PCR; TCRdb has only the in-frame clones, and not every one. The data show roughly 150,000 clones, more than 75% seen once. The material sequenced was PBMCs. These receptors came from a woman in her thirties or forties in good health and CMV-seronegative.

This clone occurred a few times. The chain joins TRBV7-3 to TRBJ2-5; TRBD1 matches at 9 bases. The V segment lost 1 base and the J segment 5 bases; nucleotides outside the gene matches: 5. The CDR3 is made up of 15 amino acids. Germline V CDR1 and CDR2: SGHTA, FQGTGA. CDR3 residues: CASSLKGTGKETQYF. Written as DNA, the CDR3 is TGTGCCAGCAGCTTAAAGGGGACAGGGAAGGAGACCCAGTACTTC.

Notes on this clone: Compared with germline, one end of the junction differs, possibly owing to a read error. The chain employs TRBV14 and TRBJ1-1; tentatively, D is TRBD1 (6 bases). The CDR3 has 15 residues. Looked up from germline, CDR1 is SGHDN and CDR2 is FVKESK. In DNA, the CDR3 is TGTGCCAGCAGCCAAGCCATCCCCTGGGACACTGTAGCTTTCTTT. Its translation: CASSQAIPWDTVAFF.

The chain combines TRBV5-1 with TRBJ2-5; 8 bases are shared with TRBD1. Germline CDR1 is SGHRS and CDR2 is YFSETQ. The CDR3 consists of 16 residues. J was trimmed by 2 bases and V by 4 bases; bases with no gene match: 10. The CDR3, as DNA: TGCGCCAGCAGCCTTAGGTCTACAGGGGGACAAGAGACCCAGTACTTC. This gives the protein CASSLRSTGGQETQYF.

The V gene is TRBV5-1, the J gene TRBJ2-2, with 7 bases matching TRBD1. With V trimmed by 4 bases and J by 3 bases, 6 bases remained unmatched. The CDR3 runs to 15 residues. Germline V gene lookup returns CDR1 SGHRS and CDR2 YFSETQ. CDR3 in DNA: TGCGCCAGCAGCATACGACAGGGTGACACCGGGGAGCTGTTTTTT. Its protein is CASSIRQGDTGELFF. The full variable domain, with the rest looked up from reference TRBV5-1 and TRBJ2-2, is KAGVTQTPRYLIKTRGQQVTLSCSPISGHRSVSWYQQTPGQGLQFLFEYFSETQRNKGNFPGRFSGRQFSNSRSEMNVSTLELGDSALYLCASSIRQGDTGELFFGEGSRLTVL.

The CDR3 here is CASSSDSLSSYNEQFF. In DNA form, the CDR3 reads TGTGCCAGCAGCTCAGACAGTCTAAGCTCCTACAATGAGCAGTTCTTC. This chain connects TRBV7-2 to TRBJ2-1; D possibly corresponds to TRBD1 (5 bases). Trimming pared 4 bases from V and 0 bases from J, leaving 13 bases between. Germline-derived CDR1 and CDR2 are SGHTA and FQGNSA. The length of the CDR3 is 16 residues.

V gene TRBV19 combines with J gene TRBJ2-2; D call uncertain. With 5 bases removed from V and 5 bases from J, the gap between germline ends came to 12 bases. This CDR3 is 14 amino acids long. Per germline, CDR1 LNHDA and CDR2 SQIVND (reference sequence). DNA for the CDR3: TGTGCCAGTAGTTACCGGAGTGGAACCGGGGAGCTGTTTTTT. Translated, it gives CASSYRSGTGELFF.

The chain combines TRBV4-1 with TRBJ1-2; D possibly corresponds to TRBD1 (5 bases). Trimming removed 1 base from V and 3 bases from J, with 9 bases in between. This CDR3 region has 14 residues. CDR1 and CDR2 (germline): MGHRA, YSYEKL. The CDR3 DNA reads as TGCGCCAGCAGCCAAGGAACAGGATACTATGGCTACACCTTC. Translated, it gives CASSQGTGYYGYTF.

This sequence joins TRBV18 and TRBJ2-3; weak D call: TRBD1 (6 bases). The CDR3 spans 17 residues. The V end lost 2 bases, the J end lost 3 bases, and 18 bases lay between the germline ends. Germline lookup yields CDR1 KGHSH and CDR2 LQKENI. The CDR3 DNA follows: TGTGCCAGCTCACCAAACATTAGGACAAGGGGGACAGATACGCAGTATTTT. It yields the protein CASSPNIRTRGTDTQYF.

This clone was recorded a few times. V and J are TRBV7-2 and TRBJ1-4, with 8 nucleotides matching TRBD1. From germline, CDR1 is SGHTA and CDR2 FQGNSA. This CDR3 contains 15 residues. The ends lost 5 bases at V and 7 bases at J; junction bases unmatched: 9. The CDR3 DNA reads as TGTGCCAGCAGCGCCTTACAGGGGGTGGGTGAAAAACTGTTTTTT. Amino acids: CASSALQGVGEKLFF.

V and J are TRBV19 and TRBJ2-3, with TRBD2 matching 8 bases. The CDR3 runs 14 residues. V shed 4 bases, J shed 5 bases, and the junction held 5 bases outside the gene matches. Germline V gene sequence: CDR1 LNHDA, CDR2 SQIVND (reference sequence). As DNA, the CDR3 is TGTGCCAGTAGTACCCGGGGGGGCATAGATACGCAGTATTTT. Its translation is CASSTRGGIDTQYF.

The chain employs TRBV5-6 and TRBJ2-1; D unclear. Between the trimmed V and J ends, which lost 5 bases and 0 bases, there was a span of 12 bases. This CDR3 comprises 15 residues. Germline CDR1 and CDR2: SGHDT and YYEEEE. This CDR3 is CASSGYRSSYNEQFF. The CDR3 region has the DNA TGTGCCAGCAGTGGTTACCGTAGCTCCTACAATGAGCAGTTCTTC.

This clone showed up just a few times. The chain is built from TRBV30 and TRBJ2-7; weak D call: TRBD1 (5 bases). Between the trimmed V and J ends, which lost 0 bases and 5 bases, there was a span of 14 bases. The V gene's germline CDR1 is GTSNPN and CDR2 SVGIG (reference sequence). The CDR3 contains 14 residues. The CDR3 reads CAWSVLARVHEQYF. Written as DNA, the CDR3 is TGTGCCTGGAGTGTACTGGCCAGGGTCCACGAGCAGTACTTC.

The chain joins TRBV6-5 to TRBJ2-4; the D gene is possibly TRBD1 (6 bases). V was pared by 6 bases and J by 7 bases, with 10 bases between. The CDR3 consists of 12 residues. Germline assignment: CDR1 MNHEY and CDR2 SVGAGI. This CDR3 reads CASSPTGNIQYF. DNA for the CDR3: TGTGCCAGCAGCCCCACAGGGAACATTCAGTACTTC.

The table lists this clone with a few counts. V and J are TRBV11-3 and TRBJ1-3; D is possibly TRBD1 (6 bases). CDR1 is SGHNT and CDR2 is YENEEA in the germline V gene. There are 14 residues in the CDR3. V lost 5 bases to trimming and J lost 4 bases, with 12 bases between them. This CDR3 reads CASSARDKGNTIYF. The CDR3 DNA follows: TGTGCCAGCAGCGCCCGGGACAAAGGAAACACCATATATTTT.

The chain combines TRBV28 with TRBJ2-5; D gene uncertain. Between the trimmed V and J ends, which lost 5 bases and 6 bases, there was a span of 13 bases. The germline gives CDR1 MDHEN, CDR2 SYDVKM. The length of the CDR3 is 13 residues. CDR3 nucleotides: TGTGCCAGCAGTACAACCGTGGTGCAGACCCAGTACTTC. Protein sequence: CASSTTVVQTQYF.

V usage is TRBV28 and J usage is TRBJ2-5; no definite D call. The CDR3 is made up of 11 amino acids. V lost 10 bases and J 2 bases, leaving 8 bases between the germline ends. In germline, CDR1 is MDHEN, CDR2 SYDVKM. CDR3 region: CATRNQETQYF. CDR3 in DNA: TGTGCCACGAGGAATCAAGAGACCCAGTACTTC.

The chain links TRBV9 to TRBJ2-3; D possibly corresponds to TRBD1 (6 bases). V shed 2 bases and J shed 4 bases, with 8 bases lying between them. Looked up from germline, CDR1 is SGDLS and CDR2 is YYNGEE. The CDR3 sequence is 13 residues long. The CDR3 sequence is CASSVQGPDTQYF. The CDR3 bases are TGTGCCAGCAGCGTCCAGGGGCCAGATACGCAGTATTTT.

This clone was counted only a few times. The rearrangement joins TRBV2 to TRBJ2-2; no clear D gene. The germline V gene encodes CDR1 SNHLY and CDR2 FYNNEI. Trimming shortened V by 4 bases and J by 0 bases, and 9 bases separated the two germline ends. This CDR3 has 15 residues. The CDR3 protein is CASSVSNANTGELFF. Written as DNA, the CDR3 is TGTGCCAGCAGTGTGAGTAACGCGAACACCGGGGAGCTGTTTTTT.

The chain employs TRBV29-1 and TRBJ1-1, with 7 bases that match TRBD1. The germline gives CDR1 SQVTM, CDR2 ANQGSEA. This CDR3 spans 12 amino acids. V was clipped by 0 bases and J by 9 bases; unmatched bases: 4. The CDR3 region has the DNA TGCAGCGTTGAAGACCCGGGACAGCAAGCTTTCTTT. It yields the protein CSVEDPGQQAFF.

This rearrangement joins TRBV11-1 to TRBJ2-7; 12 bases agree with TRBD2. V was clipped by 4 bases and J by 5 bases; unmatched bases: 3. Germline CDR1 reads SGHAT; CDR2 reads FQDESV (reference sequence). CDR3 length: 14 residues. The DNA for the CDR3 is TGTGCCAGCAGCTCAAGACTAGCGGGGGACGAGCAGTACTTC. Protein: CASSSRLAGDEQYF.

V is TRBV25-1 and J is TRBJ2-7, with D perhaps TRBD1 (6 bases). Germline CDR1 MGHDK, CDR2 SYGVNS. Deletions cut 3 bases from V and 5 bases from J, with 14 bases between. The CDR3 is 14 residues long. CDR3 loop: CASSEAQGGHEQYF. The DNA for the CDR3 is TGTGCCAGCAGTGAGGCACAGGGCGGCCACGAGCAGTACTTC.